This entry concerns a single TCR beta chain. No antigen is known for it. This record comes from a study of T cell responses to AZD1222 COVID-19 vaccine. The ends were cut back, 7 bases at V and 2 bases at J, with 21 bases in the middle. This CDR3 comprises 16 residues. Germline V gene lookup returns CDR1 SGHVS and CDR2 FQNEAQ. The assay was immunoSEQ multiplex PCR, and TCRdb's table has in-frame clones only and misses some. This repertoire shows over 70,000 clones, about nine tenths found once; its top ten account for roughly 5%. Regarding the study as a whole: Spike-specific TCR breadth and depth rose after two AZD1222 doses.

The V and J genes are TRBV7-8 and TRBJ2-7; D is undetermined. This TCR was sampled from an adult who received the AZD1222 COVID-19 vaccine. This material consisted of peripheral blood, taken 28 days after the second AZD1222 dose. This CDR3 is CASTNPGPAGAYEQYV. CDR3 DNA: TGTGCCAGCACCAATCCGGGCCCAGCTGGGGCCTACGAGCAGTACGTC.